The sequence of this TCR beta chain was determined in a study of vaccination effects on CD4 cells after COVID-19. CD4+ T cells specific for antigen were expanded with viral peptide pools by the ViraFEST assay before sequencing. Culture lasted roughly eleven days before CD4+ T cell isolation. Having tested negative for nucleocapsid antibodies, the vaccine recipients showed no prior SARS-CoV-2 infection. Profiled with immunoSEQ multiplex PCR; TCRdb holds only in-frame clones, not every one. Of around 68,000 clones listed, 75% to 85% were seen once; the top ten hold 12%. Worth noting for this clone: What it binds is unknown.

The clonotype comes from a human donor who received a COVID-19 vaccine. Sequencing was performed on CD4+ T cells from PBMCs cultured with SARS-CoV-2 spike peptides, taken before COVID-19 vaccination.

The CDR3 sequence: CASSEPGAPNTGELFF. The CDR3, as DNA: TGTGCCAGCAGTGAACCGGGGGCTCCGAACACCGGGGAGCTGTTTTTT. This chain connects TRBV25-1 to TRBJ2-2, with D possibly called TRBD1 or TRBD2 (6 bases each). This CDR3 has 16 amino acids. CDR1 MGHDK and CDR2 SYGVNS come from the germline V gene. Deletions cut 2 bases from V and 0 bases from J, with 10 bases between.